A single sample is the source of the 9 T cell receptor beta chains below, sequenced in a study of glioma-infiltrating T cells. Using RNA template, CDR3s of TCR alpha and beta were amplified with iRepertoire arm-PCR. TCRdb re-derived calls from the multiplex PCR reads in MiXCR, one entry per CDR3 protein. Of 150,000 to 200,000 distinct CDR3 sequences listed, approximately 40% are singletons. Sequenced input: glioma tissue, nonneoplastic brain tissue, or PBMCs (not recorded which). The receptors here all came from a human donor with low-grade glioma or glioblastoma, undergoing nonglioma brain surgery, or in good health (not recorded which).

V usage is TRBV7-8 and J usage is TRBJ2-7; D unresolved. V lost 4 bases to trimming and J lost 2 bases, with 18 bases between them. Germline V lookup: CDR1 SGHVS, CDR2 FQNEAQ. The length of the CDR3 is 16 residues. As DNA, the CDR3 is TGTGCCAGCAGCTCCCGCCGGGCCTACATCCCCTACGAGCAGTACTTC. Its protein product is CASSSRRAYIPYEQYF.

The gene calls are TRBV2 and TRBJ2-1; D may match TRBD1 or TRBD2 (6 bases each). CDR1 SNHLY and CDR2 FYNNEI come from the germline V gene. V was cut by 2 bases and J by 10 bases, with 12 bases left in between. The CDR3 length is 13 residues. CDR3 loop: CASSERLGGEQFF. For the CDR3, the DNA is TGTGCCAGCAGTGAACGGCTGGGGGGCGAGCAGTTCTTC.

A word on this clonotype: A much bigger clone sits one base away, suggesting this may be a read error. The chain carries TRBV11-1 and TRBJ2-1; the match to TRBD2 covers 7 bases. The CDR3 length is 15 residues. The junction had 17 bases not matched to a gene; V was cut back by 8 bases and J by 10 bases. Germline CDR1 is SGHAT and CDR2 is FQDESV (reference sequence). This CDR3 reads CASGLLSAGAGEQFF. The DNA for the CDR3 is TGTGCCAGCGGCCTCCTAAGTGCGGGAGCGGGGGAGCAGTTCTTC. The whole variable domain, filled in from reference TRBV11-1 and TRBJ2-1, reads EAEVAQSPRYKITEKSQAVAFWCDPISGHATLYWYRQILGQGPELLVQFQDESVVDDSQLPKDRFSAERLKGVDSTLKIQPAELGDSAMYLCASGLLSAGAGEQFFGPGTRLTVL.

This clonotype has a count of ten or more. This chain joins TRBV20-1 and TRBJ2-7, with 10 bases that match TRBD2. This CDR3 region has 14 residues. The germline V gene has CDR1 DFQATT and CDR2 SNEGSKA (reference sequence). With V trimmed by 4 bases and J by 0 bases, 3 bases remained unmatched. DNA of the CDR3: TGCAGTGCTAAAGGACTAGCGGACTCCTACGAGCAGTACTTC. This sequence encodes CSAKGLADSYEQYF.

In this sample, this clonotype turned up many times. The J gene is TRBJ1-1, the V gene TRBV6-1; D remains ambiguous. Trimming stripped 4 bases from V and 4 bases from J, with 10 bases between. This CDR3 comprises 13 residues. The germline V gene has CDR1 MNHNS and CDR2 SASEGT. CDR3: CASSGEILTEAFF. Here the CDR3 DNA reads TGTGCCAGCAGTGGAGAGATTCTCACTGAAGCTTTCTTT.

This clonotype appeared many times. The chain employs TRBV20-1 and TRBJ2-1; TRBD2 matches at 7 bases. Germline trimming cut 6 bases from V and 5 bases from J; bases unmatched to any gene: 7. The CDR3 has 13 residues. Per the germline V gene, CDR1 is DFQATT and CDR2 is SNEGSKA (reference sequence). CDR3 in DNA: TGCAGTGCCCCGGGAGGCCTCCACAATGAGCAGTTCTTC. This gives the protein CSAPGGLHNEQFF.

Note on this clonotype: Sequence at one end of the junction differs from germline and may be a read error. The J gene is TRBJ1-6, the V gene TRBV2; D is possibly TRBD1 (5 bases). The germline V gene encodes CDR1 SNHLY and CDR2 FYNNEI. This CDR3 comprises 13 residues. The CDR3 sequence is CASRDTNNSPIHF. The CDR3 coding sequence is TGTGCCAGCAGGGACACAAATAATTCACCCATCCACTTT.

The V gene is TRBV7-8, the J gene TRBJ2-7, with D possibly being TRBD1 or TRBD2 (6 bases each). Trimming removed 4 bases from V and 0 bases from J, with 13 bases in between. Germline CDR1 SGHVS, CDR2 FQNEAQ. This CDR3 has 15 residues. Here the CDR3 DNA reads TGTGCCAGCAGCTCAGACGGGGGCCTCTCCTACGAGCAGTACTTC. Protein: CASSSDGGLSYEQYF.

As to this clonotype: Its ends do not fully match the called genes, so a read error is possible. V gene TRBV19 combines with J gene TRBJ2-7, with D tentatively TRBD1 (6 bases). This CDR3 is built from 12 residues. Germline loops: CDR1 LNHDA, CDR2 SQIVND (reference sequence). CDR3 sequence: CASSPQGYEQCF. As DNA, the CDR3 is TGTGCCAGTAGTCCACAGGGCTACGAGCAGTGCTTC.